This TCR beta chain is from a study of cytomegalovirus exposure and HLA in healthy donors. V was shortened by 5 bases and J by 3 bases, with 11 bases between the two germline ends. Germline assignment: CDR1 SGHTA and CDR2 FQGNSA. The CDR3 length is 14 residues. Study conclusions and caveats: A missense variant in DCLRE1C was later tied to TCR beta V- and J-gene trimming. Generally TCR sequences proved uncommon, though certain public TCRs appeared in numerous donors.

Remarks on this clone: Its antigen is unknown.

This PCR relied on a set of 60 Vbeta primers and 13 Jbeta primers. Produced via immunoSEQ multiplex PCR; TCRdb's table is partial and in-frame only. This sample carries roughly 88,000 clones, about three quarters of them seen once, and the ten largest clones take roughly 5.4%. J is TRBJ1-5 and V is TRBV7-2; D uncertain. The TCR was taken from a man aged 25-45 years in good health and CMV-seropositive. Sequencing used PBMCs. The CDR3 region has the DNA TGTGCCAGCAGCCGCGGCCAGATCAATCAGCCCCAGCATTTT. Encoded protein: CASSRGQINQPQHF.